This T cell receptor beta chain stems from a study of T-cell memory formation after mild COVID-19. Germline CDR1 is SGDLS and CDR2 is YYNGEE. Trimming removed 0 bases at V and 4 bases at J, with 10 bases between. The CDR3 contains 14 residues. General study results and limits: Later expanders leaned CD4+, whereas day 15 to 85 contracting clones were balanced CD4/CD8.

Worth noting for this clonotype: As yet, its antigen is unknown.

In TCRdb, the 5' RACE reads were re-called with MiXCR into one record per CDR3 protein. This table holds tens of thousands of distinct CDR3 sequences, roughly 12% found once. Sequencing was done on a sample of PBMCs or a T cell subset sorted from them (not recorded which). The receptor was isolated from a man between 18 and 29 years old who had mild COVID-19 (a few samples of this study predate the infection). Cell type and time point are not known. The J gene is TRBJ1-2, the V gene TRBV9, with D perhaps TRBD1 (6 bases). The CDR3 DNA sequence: TGTGCCAGCAGCGTAGTCGGGGGCCCCTATGGCTACACCTTC. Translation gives CASSVVGGPYGYTF.